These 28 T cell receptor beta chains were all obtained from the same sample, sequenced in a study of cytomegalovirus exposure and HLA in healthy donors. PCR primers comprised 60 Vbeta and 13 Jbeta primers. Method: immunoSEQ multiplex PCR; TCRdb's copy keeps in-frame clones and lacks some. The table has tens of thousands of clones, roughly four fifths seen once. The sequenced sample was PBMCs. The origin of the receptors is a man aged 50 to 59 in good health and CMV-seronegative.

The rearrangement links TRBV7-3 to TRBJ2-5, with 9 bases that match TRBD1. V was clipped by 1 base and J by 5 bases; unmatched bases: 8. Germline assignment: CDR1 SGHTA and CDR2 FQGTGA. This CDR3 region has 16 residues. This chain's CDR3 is CASSLRGTGRGETQYF. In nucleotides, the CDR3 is TGTGCCAGCAGCTTAAGAGGGACAGGGAGGGGGGAGACCCAGTACTTC.

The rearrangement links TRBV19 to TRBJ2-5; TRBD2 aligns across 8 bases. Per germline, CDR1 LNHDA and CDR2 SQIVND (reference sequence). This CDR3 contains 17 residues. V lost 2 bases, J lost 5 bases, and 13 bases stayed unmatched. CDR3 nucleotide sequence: TGTGCCAGTAGTATAAGACGGGGGGGGACTTCCTCGGAGACCCAGTACTTC. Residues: CASSIRRGGTSSETQYF.

The CDR3, as DNA: TGTGCCAGCAACCCGAGCTCTGGAAACACCATATATTTT. Amino acid sequence: CASNPSSGNTIYF. V is TRBV6-5 and J is TRBJ1-3, with D unresolved. This CDR3 region has 13 residues. Germline CDR1 MNHEY, CDR2 SVGAGI. V shed 7 bases and J shed 0 bases, with 7 bases lying between them.

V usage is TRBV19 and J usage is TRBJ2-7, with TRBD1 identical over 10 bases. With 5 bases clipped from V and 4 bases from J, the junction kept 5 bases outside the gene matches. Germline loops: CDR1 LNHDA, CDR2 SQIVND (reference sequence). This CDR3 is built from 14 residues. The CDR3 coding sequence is TGTGCCAGTAGTCCCGACAGGGGGCGGTACGAGCAGTACTTC. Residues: CASSPDRGRYEQYF.

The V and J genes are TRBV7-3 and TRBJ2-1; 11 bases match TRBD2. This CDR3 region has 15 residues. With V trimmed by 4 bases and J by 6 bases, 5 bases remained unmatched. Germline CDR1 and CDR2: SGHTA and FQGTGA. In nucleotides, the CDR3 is TGTGCCAGCAGCTCTAGCGGGAGGCCCCTCAATGAGCAGTTCTTC. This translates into CASSSSGRPLNEQFF.

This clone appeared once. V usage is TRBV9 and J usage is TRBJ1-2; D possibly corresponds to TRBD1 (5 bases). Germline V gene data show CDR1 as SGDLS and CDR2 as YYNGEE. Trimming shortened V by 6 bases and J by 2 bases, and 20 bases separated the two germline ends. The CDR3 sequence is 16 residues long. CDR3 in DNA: TGTGCCAGCATCTCCCCGGTCAGGGCGGCCAACTATGGCTACACCTTC. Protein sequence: CASISPVRAANYGYTF.

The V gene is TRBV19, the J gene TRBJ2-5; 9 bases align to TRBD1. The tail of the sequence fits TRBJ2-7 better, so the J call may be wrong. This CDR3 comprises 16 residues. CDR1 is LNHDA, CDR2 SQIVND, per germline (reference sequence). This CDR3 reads CASSPLPGQGLYEQYF. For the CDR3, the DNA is TGTGCCAGTAGCCCCCTACCGGGACAGGGACTATACGAGCAGTACTTC.

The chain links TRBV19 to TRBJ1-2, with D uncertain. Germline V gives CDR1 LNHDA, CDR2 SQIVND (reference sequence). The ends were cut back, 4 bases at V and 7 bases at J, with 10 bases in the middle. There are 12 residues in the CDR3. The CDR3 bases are TGTGCCAGTAGTACCCGACAAGCTGGCTACACCTTC. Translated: CASSTRQAGYTF.

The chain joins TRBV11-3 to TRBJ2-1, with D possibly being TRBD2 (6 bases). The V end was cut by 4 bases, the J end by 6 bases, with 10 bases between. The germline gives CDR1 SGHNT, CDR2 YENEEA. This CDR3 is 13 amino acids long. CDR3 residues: CASSWGLVNEQFF. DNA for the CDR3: TGTGCCAGCAGCTGGGGACTTGTCAATGAGCAGTTCTTC.

Here the CDR3 reads CSILSGTGGKLAFF. The CDR3 DNA follows: TGTTCCATTCTATCCGGGACAGGGGGGAAATTAGCTTTCTTT. The V and J genes are TRBV7-9 and TRBJ1-1; 11 bases are a match to TRBD1. CDR3 length: 14 residues. Germline assignment: CDR1 SEHNR and CDR2 FQNEAQ (reference sequence).

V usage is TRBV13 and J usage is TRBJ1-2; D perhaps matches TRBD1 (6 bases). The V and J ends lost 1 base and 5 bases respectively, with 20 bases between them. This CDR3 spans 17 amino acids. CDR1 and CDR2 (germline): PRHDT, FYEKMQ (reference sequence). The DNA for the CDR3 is TGTGCCAGCAGCTTAGAAGCGCCGGGGGGCGAGGGGTATGGCTACACCTTC. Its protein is CASSLEAPGGEGYGYTF.

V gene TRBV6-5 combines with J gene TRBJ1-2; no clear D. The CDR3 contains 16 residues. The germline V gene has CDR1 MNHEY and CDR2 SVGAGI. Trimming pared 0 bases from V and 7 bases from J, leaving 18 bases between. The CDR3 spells CASSYSITPSRGGYTF. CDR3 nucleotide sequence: TGTGCCAGCAGTTACTCGATCACCCCGTCTCGGGGTGGCTACACCTTC.

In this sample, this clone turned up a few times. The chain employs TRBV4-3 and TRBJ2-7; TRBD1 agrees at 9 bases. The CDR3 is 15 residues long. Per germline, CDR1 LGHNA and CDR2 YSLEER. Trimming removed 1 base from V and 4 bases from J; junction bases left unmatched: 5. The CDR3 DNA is TGCGCCAGCAGCCAAGGAAAAGGGACAGGGTACGAGCAGTACTTC. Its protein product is CASSQGKGTGYEQYF.

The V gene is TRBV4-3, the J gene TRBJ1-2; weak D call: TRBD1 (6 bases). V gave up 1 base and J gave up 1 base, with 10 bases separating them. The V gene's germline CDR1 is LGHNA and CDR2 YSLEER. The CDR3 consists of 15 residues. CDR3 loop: CASSQGGQLNYGYTF. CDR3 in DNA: TGCGCCAGCAGCCAAGGCGGACAGCTTAACTATGGCTACACCTTC.

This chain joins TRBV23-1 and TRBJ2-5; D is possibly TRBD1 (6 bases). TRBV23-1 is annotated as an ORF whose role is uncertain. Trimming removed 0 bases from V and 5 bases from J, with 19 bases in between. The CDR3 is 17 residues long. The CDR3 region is CASSQSGQRKFVETQYF. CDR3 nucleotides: TGCGCCAGCAGTCAATCCGGACAGAGGAAATTCGTGGAGACCCAGTACTTC.

This CDR3 reads CASSQAGEGSGAFF. The CDR3 nucleotides are TGCGCCAGCAGCCAAGCGGGTGAGGGATCGGGAGCTTTCTTT. V gene TRBV4-1 combines with J gene TRBJ1-1; D is unresolved. In germline, CDR1 is MGHRA, CDR2 YSYEKL. The V end was cut by 1 base, the J end by 10 bases, with 16 bases between. The CDR3 totals 14 residues.

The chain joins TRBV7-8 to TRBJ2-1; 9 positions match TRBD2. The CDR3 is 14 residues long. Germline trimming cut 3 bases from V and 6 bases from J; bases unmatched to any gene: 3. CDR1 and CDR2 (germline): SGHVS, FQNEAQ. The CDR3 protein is CASSLGLAPNEQFF. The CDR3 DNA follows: TGTGCCAGCAGCTTGGGACTAGCACCCAATGAGCAGTTCTTC.

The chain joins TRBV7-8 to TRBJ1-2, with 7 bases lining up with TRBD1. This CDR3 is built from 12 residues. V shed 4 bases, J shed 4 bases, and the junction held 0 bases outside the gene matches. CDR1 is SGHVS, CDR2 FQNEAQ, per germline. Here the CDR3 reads CASSWDSYGYTF. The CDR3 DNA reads TGTGCCAGCAGCTGGGACAGCTATGGCTACACCTTC.

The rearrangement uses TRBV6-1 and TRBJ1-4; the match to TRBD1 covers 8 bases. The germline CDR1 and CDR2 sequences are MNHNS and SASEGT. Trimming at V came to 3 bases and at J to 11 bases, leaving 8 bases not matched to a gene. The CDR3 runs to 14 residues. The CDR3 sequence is CASSEAGGAFKLFF. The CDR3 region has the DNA TGTGCCAGCAGTGAGGCAGGGGGCGCTTTTAAACTGTTTTTT.

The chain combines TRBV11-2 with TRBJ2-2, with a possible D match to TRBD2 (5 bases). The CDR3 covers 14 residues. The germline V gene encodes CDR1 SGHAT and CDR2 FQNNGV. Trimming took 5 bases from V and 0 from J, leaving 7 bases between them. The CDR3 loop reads CASSPGANTGELFF. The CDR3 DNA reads TGTGCCAGCAGCCCCGGGGCGAACACCGGGGAGCTGTTTTTT.

The CDR3 region is CSADRDQNTEAFF. DNA of the CDR3: TGCAGCGCGGACAGGGATCAGAACACTGAAGCTTTCTTT. The V call is TRBV29-1, the J call TRBJ1-1; 8 bases line up with TRBD1. With 7 bases clipped from V and 1 base from J, the junction kept 5 bases outside the gene matches. The CDR3 extends over 13 amino acids. Germline CDR1 is SQVTM and CDR2 is ANQGSEA. Based on the CDR3 plus reference TRBV29-1 and TRBJ1-1, the full variable domain is SAVISQKPSRDICQRGTSLTIQCQVDSQVTMMFWYRQQPGQSLTLIATANQGSEATYESGFVIDKFPISRPNLTFSTLTVSNMSPEDSSIYLCSADRDQNTEAFFGQGTRLTVV.

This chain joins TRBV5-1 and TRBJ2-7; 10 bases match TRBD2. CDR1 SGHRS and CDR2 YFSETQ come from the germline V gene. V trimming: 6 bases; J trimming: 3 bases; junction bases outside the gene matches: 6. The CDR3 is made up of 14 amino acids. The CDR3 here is CASTRLAGDYEQYF. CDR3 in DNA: TGCGCCAGCACGCGACTAGCGGGTGACTACGAGCAGTACTTC.

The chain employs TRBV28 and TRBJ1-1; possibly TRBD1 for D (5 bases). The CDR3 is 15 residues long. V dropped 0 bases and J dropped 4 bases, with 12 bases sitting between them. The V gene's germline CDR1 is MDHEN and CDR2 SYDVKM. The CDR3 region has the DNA TGTGCCAGCAGTTTATGGGGGGGGTCGGCCACTGAAGCTTTCTTT. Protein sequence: CASSLWGGSATEAFF.

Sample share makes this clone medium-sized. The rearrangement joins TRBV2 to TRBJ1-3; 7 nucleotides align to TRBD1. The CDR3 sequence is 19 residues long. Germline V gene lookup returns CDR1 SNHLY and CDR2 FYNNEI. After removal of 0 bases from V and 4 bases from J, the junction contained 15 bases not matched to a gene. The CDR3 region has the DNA TGTGCCAGCAGTGAAGCGCGTATTGGGCAGGGGGGAAAGGGAAACACCATATATTTT. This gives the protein CASSEARIGQGGKGNTIYF.

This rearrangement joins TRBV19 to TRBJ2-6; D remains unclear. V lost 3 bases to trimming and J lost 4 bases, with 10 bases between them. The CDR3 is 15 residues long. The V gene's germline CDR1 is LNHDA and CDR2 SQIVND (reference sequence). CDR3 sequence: CASSIPPSGANVLTF. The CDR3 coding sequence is TGTGCCAGTAGTATCCCCCCATCCGGGGCCAACGTCCTGACTTTC.

The CDR3 DNA reads TGTGCCAGCAGCTCGACAGCGAGCAATCAGCCCCAGCATTTT. Translation: CASSSTASNQPQHF. The chain combines TRBV7-2 with TRBJ1-5, with TRBD1 as a possible D gene (5 bases). Germline values: CDR1 SGHTA, CDR2 FQGNSA. The CDR3 has 14 residues. The ends were cut back, 4 bases at V and 1 base at J, with 8 bases in the middle.

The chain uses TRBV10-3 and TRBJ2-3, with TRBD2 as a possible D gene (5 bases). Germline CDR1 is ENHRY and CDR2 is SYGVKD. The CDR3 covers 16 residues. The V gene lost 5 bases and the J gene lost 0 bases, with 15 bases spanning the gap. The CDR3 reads CAISTRLARSTDTQYF. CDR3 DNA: TGTGCCATCAGTACCCGGTTAGCGAGAAGCACAGATACGCAGTATTTT.

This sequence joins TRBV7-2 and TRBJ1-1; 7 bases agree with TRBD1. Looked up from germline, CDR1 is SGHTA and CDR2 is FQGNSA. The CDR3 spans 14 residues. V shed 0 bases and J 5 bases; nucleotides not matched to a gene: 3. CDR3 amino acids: CASSLAPTGTEAFF. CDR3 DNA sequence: TGTGCCAGCAGCTTAGCGCCGACAGGGACTGAAGCTTTCTTT. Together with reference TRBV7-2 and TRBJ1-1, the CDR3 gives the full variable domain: GAGVSQSPSNKVTEKGKDVELRCDPISGHTALYWYRQSLGQGLEFLIYFQGNSAPDKSGLPSDRFSAERTGGSVSTLTIQRTQQEDSAVYLCASSLAPTGTEAFFGQGTRLTVV.